One T cell receptor (beta chain) is described in this entry. The sample originates from a study of shared clonotypes between healthy human individuals. Measured with immunoSEQ multiplex PCR; TCRdb has only the in-frame clones, and not every one. The sample consists of a few hundred thousand clones, about 95% of them appearing once. CD45RO-negative, CCR7-selected cells formed the naive CD8 fraction, which excluded terminally differentiated effector memory CD45RA+ cells. Germline CDR1 is MNHEY and CDR2 is SMNVEV (reference sequence). V lost 2 bases to trimming and J lost 0 bases; unmatched junction nucleotides: 5. The CDR3 is made up of 16 amino acids.

The chain is built from TRBV27 and TRBJ2-5; 8 bases agree with TRBD2. Sequencing was carried out using naive CD8+ T cells sorted from blood. The TCR was taken from a woman aged 25 to 39 in good health. CDR3 in DNA: TGTGCCAGCAGTTTACTCGGGGGGGAGTACCAAGAGACCCAGTACTTC. It encodes CASSLLGGEYQETQYF.